This is a list of T cell receptor beta chains from one sample in a study of CD8+CD57+ T cells in acquired aplastic anemia. One entry per CDR3 protein results from TCRdb running MiXCR on the reads. This sample has around 400,000 distinct CDR3 sequences, with 65% to 80% found just once. The source material was sorted CD4+, CD8+, or CD8+CD57+ T cells (not recorded which) from PBMCs. The receptors stem from a human donor in good health, serving as a control. The conserved cysteine and the conserved F or W are not part of the CDR3 here.

v_gene	j_gene	CDR3aa
TRBV9	TRBJ2-7	ASSRQLAGAEQY
TRBV20-1	TRBJ2-7	SARADHEQY
TRBV11-3	TRBJ2-7	ASSRRTATDYEQY
TRBV20-1	TRBJ1-6	SASGGPGSYNSPLH
TRBV9	TRBJ2-7	ASSVARGDYSPQY
TRBV10-3	TRBJ2-7	ASSAGLAAYEQY
TRBV7-2	TRBJ2-5	ASSTLPSGLSTV
TRBV14	TRBJ1-3	ASSQGGTRYQEIY
TRBV3-1	TRBJ1-6	ASSPGQGARLRNSPLH
TRBV7-2	TRBJ1-2	ASSPGWGGGGYT
TRBV19	TRBJ1-6	ASTLGLSGSPLH
TRBV7-9	TRBJ2-1	ASSPRTSETDNEQF
TRBV10-3	TRBJ2-7	AIRGQGGSYEQY
TRBV4-3	TRBJ2-7	ASSQDYESYEQY
TRBV5-8	TRBJ2-7	ASSLARTRDYEQY
TRBV7-9	TRBJ2-1	ASRTRTSGEYNEQF